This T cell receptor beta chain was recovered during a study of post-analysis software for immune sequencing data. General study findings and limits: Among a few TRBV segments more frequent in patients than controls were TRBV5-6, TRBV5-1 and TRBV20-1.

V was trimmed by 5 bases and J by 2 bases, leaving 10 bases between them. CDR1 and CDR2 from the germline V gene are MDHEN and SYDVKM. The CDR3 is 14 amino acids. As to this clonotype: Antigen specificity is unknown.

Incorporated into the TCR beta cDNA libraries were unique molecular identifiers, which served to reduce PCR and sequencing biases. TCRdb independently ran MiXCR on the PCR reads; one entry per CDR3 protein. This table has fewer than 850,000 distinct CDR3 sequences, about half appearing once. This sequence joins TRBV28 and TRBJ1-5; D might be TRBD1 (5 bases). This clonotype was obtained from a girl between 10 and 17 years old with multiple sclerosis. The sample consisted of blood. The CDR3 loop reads CASSEGFGNQPQHF. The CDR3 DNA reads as TGTGCCAGCAGTGAGGGGTTTGGCAATCAGCCCCAGCATTTT. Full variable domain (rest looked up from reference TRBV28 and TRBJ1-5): DVKVTQSSRYLVKRTGEKVFLECVQDMDHENMFWYRQDPGLGLRLIYFSYDVKMKEKGDIPEGYSVSREKKERFSLILESASTNQTSMYLCASSEGFGNQPQHFGDGTRLSIL.